A selection of T cell receptor beta chains follows, all from one sample in a study of T-cell reconstitution after alpha-beta-depleted transplantation in children. TCRdb analysed the PCR reads with MiXCR anew, one entry per CDR3 protein. The repertoire holds approximately 79,000 distinct CDR3 sequences, around 18% seen once, with about 47% in the top ten. This sample comprised PBMCs, mostly from graft donor cells, obtained 360 days after TCRalphabeta/CD19-depleted stem cell transplant. The receptors come from a male patient between 2 and 10 years old who had a stem cell transplant for acute lymphoblastic leukemia, so the T cells may come from the graft donor. The CDR3 runs from the conserved cysteine through the conserved F or W. Fields, in order: D gene, V gene, clone size, J gene, CDR3 DNA, CDR3 protein. D genes are given only for firm matches. Size values are once, few and many counts, or a class for expanded clones, and some rows have none.

>NA|TRBV28|NA|TRBJ2-7
TGTGCCTGCAGTTTCCTACACTACGAGCAGTACTTC
CACSFLHYEQYF
>NA|TRBV4-2|few|TRBJ2-7
TGTGCCAGCAGCCAAGATGTCCACGAGCAGTACTTC
CASSQDVHEQYF
>NA|TRBV2|many|TRBJ2-7
TGTGCCAACGCGGACTCCTACGAGCAGTACTTC
CANADSYEQYF
>NA|TRBV12-3/TRBV12-4|NA|TRBJ1-1
TGTGCCAGCAGTGTAATGGCAGGGGCGCGGGTCCCCACTGAAGCTTTCTTT
CASSVMAGARVPTEAFF
>NA|TRBV5-1|many|TRBJ1-5
TGCGCCAGCCAAATTTCCGGGACAAGCAATCAGCCCCAGCATTTT
CASQISGTSNQPQHF
>NA|TRBV12-3/TRBV12-4|few|TRBJ2-7
TGTGCCAGCAGTTTAGCAAGACTAGTGGCCTACGAGCAGTACTTC
CASSLARLVAYEQYF
>TRBD1|TRBV10-3|few|TRBJ1-2
TGTGCCATCAGTGAGAAAGGACAGGGGGCTAACTATGGCTACACCTTC
CAISEKGQGANYGYTF
>NA|TRBV6-4|few|TRBJ2-2
TGTGCCAGCAGTGACTCAGCGGATAACACCGGGGAGCTGTTTTTT
CASSDSADNTGELFF
>TRBD2|TRBV2|NA|TRBJ2-2
TGTGCCAGCAGTGGTCGTGGGAGGGACACCGGGGAGCTGTTTTTT
CASSGRGRDTGELFF
>NA|TRBV3-1|NA|TRBJ2-5
TGTGCCAGCAGCCCCCGGGACTGGGAGACCCAGTACTTC
CASSPRDWETQYF
>NA|TRBV12-3/TRBV12-4|NA|TRBJ1-1
TGTGCCAGCAGTTTACGCACCACTGAAGCTTTCTTT
CASSLRTTEAFF
>TRBD1|TRBV10-3|NA|TRBJ2-1
TGTGCCATCAGTGAGAGGGCAGGGGGCAATGAGCAGTTCTTC
CAISERAGGNEQFF
>NA|TRBV12-3/TRBV12-4|few|TRBJ1-5
TGTGCCAGCAGTATCCAAGGGGGCAATCAGCCCCAGCATTTT
CASSIQGGNQPQHF
>TRBD1|TRBV12-3/TRBV12-4|few|TRBJ1-2
TGTGCCAGCCTAAACCTAGACAGGGGAGTAGGCTACACCTTC
CASLNLDRGVGYTF
>NA|TRBV5-1|NA|TRBJ2-7
TGCGCCAGCAGCTTAGGACCGGCCTACGAGCAGTACTTC
CASSLGPAYEQYF
>TRBD2|TRBV12-3/TRBV12-4|many|TRBJ2-1
TGTGCCAGCAGTTTCTTAGCACTAGCGGAAAACAATGAGCAGTTCTTC
CASSFLALAENNEQFF
>NA|TRBV7-9|NA|TRBJ2-1
TGTGCCAGCAGTTTTCGAGGGACTTACTACAATGAGCAGTTCTTC
CASSFRGTYYNEQFF
>TRBD2|TRBV7-9|few|TRBJ2-1
TGTGCCAGCAGACCCAAAACTAGCGGGAAAGGGAATGAGCAGTTCTTC
CASRPKTSGKGNEQFF
>NA|TRBV15|NA|TRBJ2-7
TGTGCCACCAGCAGAGGCATCCCCTACGAGCAGTACTTC
CATSRGIPYEQYF
>NA|TRBV7-2|few|TRBJ1-1
TGTGCCAGCAGCCGGACAGAGAACACTGAAGCTTTCTTT
CASSRTENTEAFF
>NA|TRBV28|few|TRBJ1-6
TGTGCCAGCAGTCACGAGTATAATTCACCCCTCCACTTT
CASSHEYNSPLHF
>TRBD2|TRBV5-1|NA|TRBJ2-3
TGCGCCAGCAGCTTGACTATCCCTAGCGGACTAGGCGCAGATACGCAGTATTTT
CASSLTIPSGLGADTQYF
>NA|TRBV27|few|TRBJ1-5
TGTGCCAGCAGTTTTACTCGCGATCAGCCCCAGCATTTT
CASSFTRDQPQHF
>NA|TRBV7-2|few|TRBJ2-2
TGTGCCAGCAGCTTAGTGCGGCATACCGGGGAGCTGTTTTTT
CASSLVRHTGELFF
>NA|TRBV12-3/TRBV12-4|NA|TRBJ1-2
TGTGCCAGCAGTTTCGTCGGAGGATCACCTTATGGCTACACCTTC
CASSFVGGSPYGYTF